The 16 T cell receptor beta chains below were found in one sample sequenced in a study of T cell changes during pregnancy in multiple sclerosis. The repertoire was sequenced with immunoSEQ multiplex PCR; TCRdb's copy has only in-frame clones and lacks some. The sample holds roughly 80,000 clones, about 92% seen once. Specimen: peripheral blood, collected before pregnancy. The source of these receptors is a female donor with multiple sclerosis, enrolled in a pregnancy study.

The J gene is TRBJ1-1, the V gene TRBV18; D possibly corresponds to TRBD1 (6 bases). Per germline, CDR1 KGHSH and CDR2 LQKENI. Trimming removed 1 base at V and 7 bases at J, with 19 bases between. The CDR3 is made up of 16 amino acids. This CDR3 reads CASSPLQMAQGLEAFF. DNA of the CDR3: TGTGCCAGCTCACCACTTCAAATGGCGCAGGGGCTTGAAGCTTTCTTT.

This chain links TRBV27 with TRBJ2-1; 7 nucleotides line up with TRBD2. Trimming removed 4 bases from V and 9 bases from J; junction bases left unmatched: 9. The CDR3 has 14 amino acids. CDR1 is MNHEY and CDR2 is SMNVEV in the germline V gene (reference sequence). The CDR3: CASSSAGPIIEQFF. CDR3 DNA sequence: TGTGCCAGCAGTTCAGCGGGACCCATCATTGAGCAGTTCTTC.

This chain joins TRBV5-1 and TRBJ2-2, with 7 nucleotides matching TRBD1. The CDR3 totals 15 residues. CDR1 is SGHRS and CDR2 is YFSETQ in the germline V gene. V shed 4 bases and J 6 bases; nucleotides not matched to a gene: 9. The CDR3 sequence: CASSQQPTGPGELFF. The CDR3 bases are TGCGCCAGCAGCCAACAACCGACAGGGCCCGGGGAGCTGTTTTTT.

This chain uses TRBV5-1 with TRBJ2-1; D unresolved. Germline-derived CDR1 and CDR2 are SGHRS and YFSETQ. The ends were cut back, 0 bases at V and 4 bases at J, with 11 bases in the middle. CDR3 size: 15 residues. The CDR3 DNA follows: TGCGCCAGCAGCTTGGTCTTAATGCGATACAATGAGCAGTTCTTC. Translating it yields CASSLVLMRYNEQFF.

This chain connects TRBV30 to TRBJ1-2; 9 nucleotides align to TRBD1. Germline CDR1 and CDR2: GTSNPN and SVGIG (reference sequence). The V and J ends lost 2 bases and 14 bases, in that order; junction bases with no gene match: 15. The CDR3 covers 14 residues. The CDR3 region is CAWSSTGQGRVRTF. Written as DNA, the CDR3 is TGTGCCTGGAGTTCAACCGGACAGGGGAGAGTACGAACCTTC.

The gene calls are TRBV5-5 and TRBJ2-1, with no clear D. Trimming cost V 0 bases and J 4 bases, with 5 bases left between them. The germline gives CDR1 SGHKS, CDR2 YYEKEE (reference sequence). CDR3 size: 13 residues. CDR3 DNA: TGTGCCAGCAGCTTGGGGCATTACAATGAGCAGTTCTTC. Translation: CASSLGHYNEQFF. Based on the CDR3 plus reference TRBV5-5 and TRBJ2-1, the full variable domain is DAGVTQSPTHLIKTRGQQVTLRCSPISGHKSVSWYQQVLGQGPQFIFQYYEKEERGRGNFPDRFSARQFPNYSSELNVNALLLGDSALYLCASSLGHYNEQFFGPGTRLTVL.

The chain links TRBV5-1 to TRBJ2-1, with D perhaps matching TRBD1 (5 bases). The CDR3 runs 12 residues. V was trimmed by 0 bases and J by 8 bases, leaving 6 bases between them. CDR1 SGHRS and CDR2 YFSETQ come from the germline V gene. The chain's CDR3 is CASSLARDEQFF. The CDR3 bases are TGCGCCAGCAGCTTGGCCAGGGATGAGCAGTTCTTC. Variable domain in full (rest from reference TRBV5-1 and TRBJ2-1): KAGVTQTPRYLIKTRGQQVTLSCSPISGHRSVSWYQQTPGQGLQFLFEYFSETQRNKGNFPGRFSGRQFSNSRSEMNVSTLELGDSALYLCASSLARDEQFFGPGTRLTVL.

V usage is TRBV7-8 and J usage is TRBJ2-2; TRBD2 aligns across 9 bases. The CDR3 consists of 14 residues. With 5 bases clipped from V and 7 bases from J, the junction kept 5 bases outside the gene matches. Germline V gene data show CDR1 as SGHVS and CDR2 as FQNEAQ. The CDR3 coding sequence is TGTGCCAGCAGCCAAGGACTAGCGATCGGGGAGCTGTTTTTT. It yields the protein CASSQGLAIGELFF.

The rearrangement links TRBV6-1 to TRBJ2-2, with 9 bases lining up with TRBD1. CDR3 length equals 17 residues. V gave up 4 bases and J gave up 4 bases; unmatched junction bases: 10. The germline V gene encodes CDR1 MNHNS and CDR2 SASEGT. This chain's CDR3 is CASSGKGDRGVTGELFF. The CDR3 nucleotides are TGTGCCAGCAGTGGCAAAGGCGACAGGGGGGTCACCGGGGAGCTGTTTTTT.

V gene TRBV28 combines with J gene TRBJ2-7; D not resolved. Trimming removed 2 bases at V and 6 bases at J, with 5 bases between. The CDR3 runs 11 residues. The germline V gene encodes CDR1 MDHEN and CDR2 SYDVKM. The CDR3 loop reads CASSLIREQYF. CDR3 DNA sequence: TGTGCCAGCAGTTTAATCCGCGAGCAGTACTTC.

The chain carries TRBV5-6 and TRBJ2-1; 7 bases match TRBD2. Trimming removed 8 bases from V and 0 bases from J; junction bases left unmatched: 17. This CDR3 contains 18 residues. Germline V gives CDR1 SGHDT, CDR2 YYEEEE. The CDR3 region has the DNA TGTGCCAGTCTCACACGACAGCGGCGGGAGAGCTCCTACAATGAGCAGTTCTTC. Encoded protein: CASLTRQRRESSYNEQFF.

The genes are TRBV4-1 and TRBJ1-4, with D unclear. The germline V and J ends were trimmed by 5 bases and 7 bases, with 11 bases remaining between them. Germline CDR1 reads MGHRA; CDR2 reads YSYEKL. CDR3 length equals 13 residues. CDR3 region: CASSTRTSEKLFF. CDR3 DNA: TGCGCCAGCAGCACCCGAACCAGTGAAAAACTGTTTTTT.

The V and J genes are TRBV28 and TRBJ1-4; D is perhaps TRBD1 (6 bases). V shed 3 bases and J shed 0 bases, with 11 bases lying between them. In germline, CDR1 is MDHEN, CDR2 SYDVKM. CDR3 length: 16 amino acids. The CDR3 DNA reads TGTGCCAGCAGTTTCCGCACAGGGACAACTAATGAAAAACTGTTTTTT. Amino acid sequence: CASSFRTGTTNEKLFF.

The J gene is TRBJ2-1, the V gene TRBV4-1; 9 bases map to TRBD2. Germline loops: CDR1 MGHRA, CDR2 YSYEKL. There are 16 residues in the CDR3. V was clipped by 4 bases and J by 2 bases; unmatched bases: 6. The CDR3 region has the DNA TGCGCCAGCAGCCGTGACATAGCGGGAGCCTACAATGAGCAGTTCTTC. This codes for CASSRDIAGAYNEQFF.

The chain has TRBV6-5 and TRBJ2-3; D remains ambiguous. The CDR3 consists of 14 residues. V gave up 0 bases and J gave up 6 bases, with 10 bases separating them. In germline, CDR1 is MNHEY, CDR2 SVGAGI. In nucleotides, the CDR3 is TGTGCCAGCAGTTACTCTCTGGCAACGGATACGCAGTATTTT. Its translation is CASSYSLATDTQYF.

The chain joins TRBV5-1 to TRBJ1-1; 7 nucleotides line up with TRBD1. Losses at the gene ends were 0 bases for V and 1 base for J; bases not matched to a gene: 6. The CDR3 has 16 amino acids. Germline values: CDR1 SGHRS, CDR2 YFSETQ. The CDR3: CASSLGPGGKNTEAFF. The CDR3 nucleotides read TGCGCCAGCAGCTTGGGTCCAGGGGGAAAGAACACTGAAGCTTTCTTT.